The table lists the clone carrying this TCR beta chain with many counts. Its antigen remains unidentified. The data were taken from a study of breast tumors, draining lymph nodes, adjacent tissues. CDR3 length equals 13 residues. CDR1 and CDR2 (germline): SGHNT, YENEEA. The V end lost 5 bases, the J end lost 6 bases, and 10 bases lay between the germline ends. TCRdb re-called the multiplex PCR reads through MiXCR, storing one row per CDR3 protein. The sample records some 170,000 distinct CDR3 sequences, 33% being singletons. General study points: That most tumor T cells come from lymph nodes remained unproven. Findings are consistent with lymph node origin and intratumoral expansion of most tumor T cells.

Axillary draining lymph nodes of breast cancer patients supplied the node samples. The receptor comes from a female donor with breast cancer. Some clones in this sample may be carry-over from other donors' samples. The rearrangement uses TRBV11-3 and TRBJ2-2; no clear D gene. The source material was axillary lymph node tissue. This chain's CDR3 is CASSPLGSGELFF. The CDR3 DNA is TGTGCCAGCAGCCCTTTAGGGTCCGGGGAGCTGTTTTTT. Full variable domain (remainder filled in from reference TRBV11-3 and TRBJ2-2): EAGVVQSPRYKIIEKKQPVAFWCNPISGHNTLYWYLQNLGQGPELLIRYENEEAVDDSQLPKDRFSAERLKGVDSTLKIQPAELGDSAVYLCASSPLGSGELFFGEGSRLTVL.